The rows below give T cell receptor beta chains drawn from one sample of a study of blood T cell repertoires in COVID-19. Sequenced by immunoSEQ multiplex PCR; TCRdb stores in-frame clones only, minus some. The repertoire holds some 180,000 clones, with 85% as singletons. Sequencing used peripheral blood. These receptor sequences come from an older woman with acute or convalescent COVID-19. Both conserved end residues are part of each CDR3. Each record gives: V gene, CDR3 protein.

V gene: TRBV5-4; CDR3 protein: CASSLGQSGNTIYF
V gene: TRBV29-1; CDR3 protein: CSGGALETQYF
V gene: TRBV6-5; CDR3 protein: CASSSGPSEGFF
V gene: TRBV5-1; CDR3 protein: CASSLRSGYMNEQFF
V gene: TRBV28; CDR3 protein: CASSPLRVLQGQPQHF
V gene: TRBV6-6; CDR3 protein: CASSPLGASGRAPEQFF
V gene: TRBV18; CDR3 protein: CASSPVEGDTEAFF
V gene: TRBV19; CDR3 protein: CASSIEGSSASETQYF
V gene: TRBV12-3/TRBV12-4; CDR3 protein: CASTLQGSRGYTF
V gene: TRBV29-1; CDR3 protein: CSATTRAGSYNEQFF
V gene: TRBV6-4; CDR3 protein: CASSARATDTQYF
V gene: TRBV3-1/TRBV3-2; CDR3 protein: CASSRTVNEQFF
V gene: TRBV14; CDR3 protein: CASSQATGNTEAFF
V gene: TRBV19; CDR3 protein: CASSIGTGISQPQHF
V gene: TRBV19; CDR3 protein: CASSTGQNTEAFF
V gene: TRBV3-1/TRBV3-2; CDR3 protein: CASSQDLQGTDGYTF
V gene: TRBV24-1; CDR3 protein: CATSDNSGVWTGELFF
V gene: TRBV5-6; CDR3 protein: CASSLGSGAYNEQFF
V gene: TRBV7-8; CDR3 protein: CASSLVQNSNQPQHF
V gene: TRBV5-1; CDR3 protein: CASSLVAGGGRNEQFF
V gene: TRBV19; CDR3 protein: CASSIKRGGQRYGYTF
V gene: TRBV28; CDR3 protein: CASSLRGGARQPQHF
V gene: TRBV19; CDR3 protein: CASSGPSSKLFF
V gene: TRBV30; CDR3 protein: CAWALAGDYNEQFF
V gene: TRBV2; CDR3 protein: CASSATGAGELFF
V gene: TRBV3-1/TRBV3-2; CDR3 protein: CASSQPGATSTF
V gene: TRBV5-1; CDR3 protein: CASSPLGGYSRNTEAFF
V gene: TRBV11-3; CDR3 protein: CASSLAGGDHNEQFF
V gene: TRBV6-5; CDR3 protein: CASSTYRGNEQFF
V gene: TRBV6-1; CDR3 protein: CASSEFGQGQGYTF
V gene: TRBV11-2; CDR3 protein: CASSLAEFGEQFF
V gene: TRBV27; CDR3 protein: CASKDRNGFDGYTF
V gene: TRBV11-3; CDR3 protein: CASSVTPVGEQYF
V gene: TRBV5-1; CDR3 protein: CASSRGDAGDQPQHF
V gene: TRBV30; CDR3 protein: CAWSVRSSGRIHEQYF
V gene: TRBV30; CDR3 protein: CAWKGQVDGYTF
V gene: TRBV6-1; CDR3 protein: CASSTPTGNTEAFF
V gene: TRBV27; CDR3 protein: CASSLSRRGVNYGYTF
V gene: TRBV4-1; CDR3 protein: CASSHRSTEENTEAFF
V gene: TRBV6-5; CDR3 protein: CASNYGGTGVEAFF
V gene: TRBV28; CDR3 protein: CASRATGGADYGYTF
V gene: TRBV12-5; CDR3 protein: CASGTGQRAQYF
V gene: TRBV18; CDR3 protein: CASSPAGGYYNEQFF
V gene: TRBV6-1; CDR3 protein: CASSESGVRIAFF
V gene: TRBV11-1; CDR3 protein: CASSGVLQGADGYTF
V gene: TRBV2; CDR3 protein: CASSAQGPEAFF
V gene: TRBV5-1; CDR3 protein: CASSLLAGVPGELFF
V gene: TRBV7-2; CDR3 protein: CASSTDMYNEQFF
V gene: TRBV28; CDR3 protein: CASRTVLLSNQPQHF
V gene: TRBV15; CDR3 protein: CATSLTPGPFYEQYF
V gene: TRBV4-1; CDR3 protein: CASSPGLAGFNEQFF